This T cell receptor (beta chain) is drawn from a study of human T cells and chemical hapten exposure. For the study at large: Small pooled library volume differences mainly caused per-sample TCR yield variation.

Time point reported: healthy volunteer bleed at 6 weeks. The authors extracted total RNA from unfractionated whole blood. The study's findings and limits: TCRs exceeding a frequency of 1 in 1000 stayed unchanged under DPC sensitization.

Individual cDNA molecules had unique molecular identifiers attached to them by the library. Per the authors' pipeline: The median was about 96,000 TCRs per sample, ranging roughly 20,000 to 750,000. Using its own MiXCR run on the RACE reads, TCRdb lists one record per CDR3 protein. The V and J calls, along with clone size, are taken from TCRdb and not from the paper's own processing. In the table there are about 34,000 distinct CDR3 sequences, roughly 5% of which are singletons. V lost 6 bases to trimming and J lost 3 bases; unmatched junction nucleotides: 4. From germline, CDR1 is MRHNA and CDR2 SNTAGT. This CDR3 region has 15 residues. In this sample, this clonotype is medium-sized. Its antigen is currently unknown.

The J gene is TRBJ2-3, the V gene TRBV6-4; the match to TRBD2 covers 12 bases. Sequencing was performed on whole blood. This sequence originates from a human donor in good health. Some clones in this sample may be carry-over from other donors' samples. The CDR3 protein is CASSQLAGGTDTQYF. The CDR3 bases are TGTGCCAGCAGCCAACTAGCGGGGGGAACAGATACGCAGTATTTT.